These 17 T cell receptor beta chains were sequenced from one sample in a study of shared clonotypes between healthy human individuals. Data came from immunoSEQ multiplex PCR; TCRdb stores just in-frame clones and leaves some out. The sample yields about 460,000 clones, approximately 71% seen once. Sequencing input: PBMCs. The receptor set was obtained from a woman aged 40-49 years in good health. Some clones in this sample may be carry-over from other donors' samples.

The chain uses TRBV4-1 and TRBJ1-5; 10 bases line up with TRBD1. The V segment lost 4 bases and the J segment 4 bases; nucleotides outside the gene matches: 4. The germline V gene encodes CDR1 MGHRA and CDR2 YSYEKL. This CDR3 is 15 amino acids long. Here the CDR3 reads CASSPDRGQNQPQHF. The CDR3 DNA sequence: TGCGCCAGCAGCCCCGACAGGGGGCAGAATCAGCCCCAGCATTTT.

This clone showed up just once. CDR3 bases: TGCGCCAGCAGCCAAGCTCTGGAGGACATCCCTCCCTACAATGAGCAGTTCTTC. Translation gives CASSQALEDIPPYNEQFF. J is TRBJ2-1 and V is TRBV4-3; D assignment may be TRBD1 or TRBD2 (5 bases each). Germline V gene sequence: CDR1 LGHNA, CDR2 YSLEER. The V end lost 1 base, the J end lost 2 bases, and 18 bases lay between the germline ends. CDR3 size: 18 residues.

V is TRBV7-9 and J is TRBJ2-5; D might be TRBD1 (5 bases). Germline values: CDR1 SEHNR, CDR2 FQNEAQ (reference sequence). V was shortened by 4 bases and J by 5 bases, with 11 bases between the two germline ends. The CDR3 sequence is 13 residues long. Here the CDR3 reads CASSYVGRETQYF. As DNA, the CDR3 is TGTGCCAGCAGCTACGTGGGGCGCGAGACCCAGTACTTC.

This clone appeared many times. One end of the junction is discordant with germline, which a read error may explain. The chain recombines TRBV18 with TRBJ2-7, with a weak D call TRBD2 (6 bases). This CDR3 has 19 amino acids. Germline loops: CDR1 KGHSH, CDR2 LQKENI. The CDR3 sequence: CASAPEKWGVKQFPYEQYF. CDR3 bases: TGTGCCAGCGCACCCGAAAAGTGGGGGGTAAAACAGTTCCCCTACGAGCAGTACTTC.

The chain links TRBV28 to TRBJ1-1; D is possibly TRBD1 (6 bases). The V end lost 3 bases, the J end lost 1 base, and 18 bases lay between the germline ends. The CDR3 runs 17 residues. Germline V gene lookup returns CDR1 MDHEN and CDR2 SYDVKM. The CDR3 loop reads CASSFPSYDRSNTEAFF. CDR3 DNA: TGTGCCAGCAGTTTTCCCAGCTACGACAGGTCGAACACTGAAGCTTTCTTT.

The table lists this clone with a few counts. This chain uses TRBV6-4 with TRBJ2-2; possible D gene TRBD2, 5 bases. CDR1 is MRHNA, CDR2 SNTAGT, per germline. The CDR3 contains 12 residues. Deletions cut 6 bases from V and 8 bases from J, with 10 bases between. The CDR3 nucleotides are TGTGCCAGCAGAAGCGGTCCTGGGGAGCTGTTTTTT. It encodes CASRSGPGELFF.

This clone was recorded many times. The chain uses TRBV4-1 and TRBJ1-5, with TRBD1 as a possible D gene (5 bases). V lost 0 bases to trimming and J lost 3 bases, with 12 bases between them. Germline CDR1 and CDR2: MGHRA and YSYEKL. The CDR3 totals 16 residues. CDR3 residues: CASSQDRAGHNQPQHF. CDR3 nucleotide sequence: TGCGCCAGCAGCCAAGACCGCGCAGGGCACAATCAGCCCCAGCATTTT.

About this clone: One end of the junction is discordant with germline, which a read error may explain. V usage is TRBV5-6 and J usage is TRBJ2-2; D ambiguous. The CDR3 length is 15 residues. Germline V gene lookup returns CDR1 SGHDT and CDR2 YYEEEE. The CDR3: CASSLGFRQPGELFF. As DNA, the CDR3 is TGTGCCAGCAGCTTGGGTTTCAGGCAGCCTGGGGAACTGTTTTTT.

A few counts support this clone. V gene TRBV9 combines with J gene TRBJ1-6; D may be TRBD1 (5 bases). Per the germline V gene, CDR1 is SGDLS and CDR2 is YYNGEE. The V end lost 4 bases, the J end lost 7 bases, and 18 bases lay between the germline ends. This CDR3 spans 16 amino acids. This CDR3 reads CASSPHTGTENSPLHF. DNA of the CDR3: TGTGCCAGCAGCCCTCACACCGGGACGGAGAATTCACCCCTCCACTTT.

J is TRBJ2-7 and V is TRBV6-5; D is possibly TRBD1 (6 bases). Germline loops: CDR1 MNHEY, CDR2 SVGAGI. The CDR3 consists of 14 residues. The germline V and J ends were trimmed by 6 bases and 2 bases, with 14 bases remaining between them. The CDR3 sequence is CASSTFRTAYEQYF. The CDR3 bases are TGTGCCAGCAGCACATTCCGGACAGCCTACGAGCAGTACTTC.

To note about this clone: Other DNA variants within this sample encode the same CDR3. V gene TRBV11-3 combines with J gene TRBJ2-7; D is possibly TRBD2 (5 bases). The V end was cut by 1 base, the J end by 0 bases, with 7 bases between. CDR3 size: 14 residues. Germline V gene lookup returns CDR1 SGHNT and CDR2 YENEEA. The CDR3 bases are TGTGCCAGCAGCTTAGGCGGGTCCTCCTACGAGCAGTACTTC. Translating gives CASSLGGSSYEQYF.

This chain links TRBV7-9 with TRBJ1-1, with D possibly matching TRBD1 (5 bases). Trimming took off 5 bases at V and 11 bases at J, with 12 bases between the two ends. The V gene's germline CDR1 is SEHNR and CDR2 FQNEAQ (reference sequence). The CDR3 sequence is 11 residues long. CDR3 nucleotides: TGTGCCAGCAGCCCCACAGAGGGGGCTTTCTTT. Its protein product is CASSPTEGAFF.

The CDR3 here is CASSRTRYGYTF. CDR3 DNA: TGTGCCAGTAGTAGAACACGCTATGGCTACACCTTC. V is TRBV19 and J is TRBJ1-2; D unresolved. V lost 4 bases and J lost 4, with 7 bases in between. CDR3 length: 12 residues. Germline V gene sequence: CDR1 LNHDA, CDR2 SQIVND (reference sequence).

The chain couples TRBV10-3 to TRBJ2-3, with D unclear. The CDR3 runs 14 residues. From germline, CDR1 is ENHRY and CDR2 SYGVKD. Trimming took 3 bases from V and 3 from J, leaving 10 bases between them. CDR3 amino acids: CAISEDGNTDTQYF. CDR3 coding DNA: TGTGCCATCAGTGAAGATGGCAATACAGATACGCAGTATTTT.

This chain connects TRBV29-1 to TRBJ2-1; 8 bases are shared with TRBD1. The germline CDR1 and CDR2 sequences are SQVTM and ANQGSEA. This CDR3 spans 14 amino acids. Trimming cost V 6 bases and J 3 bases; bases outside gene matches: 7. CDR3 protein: CSVVRDRRYNEQFF. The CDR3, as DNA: TGCAGCGTCGTCCGGGACAGGCGCTACAATGAGCAGTTCTTC.

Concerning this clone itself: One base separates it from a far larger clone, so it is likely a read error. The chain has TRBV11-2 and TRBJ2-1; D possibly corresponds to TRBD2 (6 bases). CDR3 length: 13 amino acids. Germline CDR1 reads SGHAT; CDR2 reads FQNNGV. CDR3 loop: CAGSRGYVNEQFF. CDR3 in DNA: TGTGCCGGCAGCCGGGGGTATGTGAATGAGCAGTTCTTC.

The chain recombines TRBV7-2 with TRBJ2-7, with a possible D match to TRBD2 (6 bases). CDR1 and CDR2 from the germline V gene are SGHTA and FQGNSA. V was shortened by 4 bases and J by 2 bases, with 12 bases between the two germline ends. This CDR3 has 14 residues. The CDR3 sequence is CASSSAGLPYEQYF. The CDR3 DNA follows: TGTGCCAGCAGCTCGGCGGGACTCCCCTACGAGCAGTACTTC.